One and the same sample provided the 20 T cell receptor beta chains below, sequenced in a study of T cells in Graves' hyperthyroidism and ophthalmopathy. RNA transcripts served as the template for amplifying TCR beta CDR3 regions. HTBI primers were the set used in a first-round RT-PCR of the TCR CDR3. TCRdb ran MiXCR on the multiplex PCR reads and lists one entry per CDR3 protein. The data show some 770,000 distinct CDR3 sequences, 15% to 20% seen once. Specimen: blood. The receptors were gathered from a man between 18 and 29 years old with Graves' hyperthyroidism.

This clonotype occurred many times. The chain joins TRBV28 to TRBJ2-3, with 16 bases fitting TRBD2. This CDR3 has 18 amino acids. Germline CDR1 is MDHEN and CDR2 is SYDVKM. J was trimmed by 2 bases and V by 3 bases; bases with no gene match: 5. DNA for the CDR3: TGTGCCAGCAGTTTTCCGGGACTAGCGGGAGGGAACACAGATACGCAGTATTTT. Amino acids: CASSFPGLAGGNTDTQYF.

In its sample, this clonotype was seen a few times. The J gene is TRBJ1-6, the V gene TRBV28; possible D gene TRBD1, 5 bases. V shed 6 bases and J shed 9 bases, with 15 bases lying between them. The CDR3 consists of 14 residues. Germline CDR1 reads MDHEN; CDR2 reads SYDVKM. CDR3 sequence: CASSQRGDSSPLHF. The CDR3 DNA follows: TGTGCCAGCAGCCAACGAGGGGATTCTTCACCCCTCCACTTT.

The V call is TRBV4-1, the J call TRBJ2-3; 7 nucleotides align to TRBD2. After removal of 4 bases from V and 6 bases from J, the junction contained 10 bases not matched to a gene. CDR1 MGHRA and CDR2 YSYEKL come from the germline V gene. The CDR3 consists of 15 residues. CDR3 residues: CASSPPGSGLDTQYF. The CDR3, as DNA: TGCGCCAGCAGCCCCCCGGGTAGCGGGCTCGATACGCAGTATTTT.

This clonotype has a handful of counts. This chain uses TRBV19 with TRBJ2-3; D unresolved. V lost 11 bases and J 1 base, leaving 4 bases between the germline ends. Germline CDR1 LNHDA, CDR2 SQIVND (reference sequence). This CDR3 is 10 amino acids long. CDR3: CARCTDTQYF. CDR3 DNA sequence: TGTGCCCGCTGCACAGATACGCAGTATTTT. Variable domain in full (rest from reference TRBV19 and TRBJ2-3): DGGITQSPKYLFRKEGQNVTLSCEQNLNHDAMYWYRQDPGQGLRLIYYSQIVNDFQKGDIAEGYSVSREKKESFPLTVTSAQKNPTAFYLCARCTDTQYFGPGTRLTVL.

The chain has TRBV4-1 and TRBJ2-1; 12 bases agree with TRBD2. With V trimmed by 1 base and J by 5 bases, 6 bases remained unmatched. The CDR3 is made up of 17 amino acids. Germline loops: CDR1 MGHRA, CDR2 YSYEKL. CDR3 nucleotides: TGCGCCAGCAGCCAAGGTTTACTAGCGGGAGGCCACAATGAGCAGTTCTTC. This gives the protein CASSQGLLAGGHNEQFF.

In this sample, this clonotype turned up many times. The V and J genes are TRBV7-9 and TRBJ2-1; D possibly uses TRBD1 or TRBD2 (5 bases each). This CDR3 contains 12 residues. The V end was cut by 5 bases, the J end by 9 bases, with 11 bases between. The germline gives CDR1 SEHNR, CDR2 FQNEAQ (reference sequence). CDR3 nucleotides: TGTGCCAGCAGCCTCGTGAGGGGTGAGCAGTTCTTC. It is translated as CASSLVRGEQFF.

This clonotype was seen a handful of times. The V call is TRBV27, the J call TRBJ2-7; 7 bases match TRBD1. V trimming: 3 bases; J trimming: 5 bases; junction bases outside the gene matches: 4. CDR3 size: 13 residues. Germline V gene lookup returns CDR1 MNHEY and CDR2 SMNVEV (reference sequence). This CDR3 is CASSFQDRDEQYF. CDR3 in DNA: TGTGCCAGCAGTTTTCAAGACAGGGACGAGCAGTACTTC.

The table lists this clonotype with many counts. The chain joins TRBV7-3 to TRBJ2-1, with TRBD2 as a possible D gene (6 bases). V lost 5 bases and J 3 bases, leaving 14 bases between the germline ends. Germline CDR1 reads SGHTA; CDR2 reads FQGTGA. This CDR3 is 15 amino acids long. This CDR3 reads CASSIRGGNYNEQFF. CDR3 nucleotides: TGTGCCAGCAGCATTCGGGGAGGAAACTACAATGAGCAGTTCTTC.

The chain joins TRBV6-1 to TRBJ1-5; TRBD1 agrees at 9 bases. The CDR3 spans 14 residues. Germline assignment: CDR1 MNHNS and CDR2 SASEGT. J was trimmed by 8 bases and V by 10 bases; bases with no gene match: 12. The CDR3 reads CAIRPTGGEEPQHF. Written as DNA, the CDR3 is TGTGCCATCAGGCCTACAGGGGGCGAAGAGCCCCAGCATTTT.

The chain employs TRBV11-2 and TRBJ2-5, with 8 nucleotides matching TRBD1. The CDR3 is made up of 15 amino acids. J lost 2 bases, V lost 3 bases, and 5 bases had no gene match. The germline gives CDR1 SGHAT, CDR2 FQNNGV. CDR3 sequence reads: CASSFRTGRQETQYF. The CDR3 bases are TGTGCCAGCAGCTTTAGGACAGGGAGACAAGAGACCCAGTACTTC.

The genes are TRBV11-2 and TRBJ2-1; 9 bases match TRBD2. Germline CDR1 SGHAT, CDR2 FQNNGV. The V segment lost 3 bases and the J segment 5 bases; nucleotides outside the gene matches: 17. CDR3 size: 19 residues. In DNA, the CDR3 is TGTGCCAGCAGCTTTCATTTTGGGTCTAGCGGGGAGGAGCACAATGAGCAGTTCTTC. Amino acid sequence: CASSFHFGSSGEEHNEQFF.

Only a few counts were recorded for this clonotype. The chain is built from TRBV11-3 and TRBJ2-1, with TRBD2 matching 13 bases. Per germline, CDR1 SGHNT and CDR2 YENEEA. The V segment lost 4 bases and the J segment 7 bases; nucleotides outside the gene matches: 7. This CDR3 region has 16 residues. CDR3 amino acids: CASSSYTSGRGNEQFF. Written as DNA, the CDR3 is TGTGCCAGCAGCTCCTACACTAGCGGGAGGGGAAATGAGCAGTTCTTC.

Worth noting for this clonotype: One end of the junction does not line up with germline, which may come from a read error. CDR3 coding DNA: TGTGCCAGCAGTTTTAGGAGACTGGGCATTTCACCCCCCCACTTT. Translated, it gives CASSFRRLGISPPHF. The rearrangement links TRBV27 to TRBJ1-6; D is undetermined. The CDR3 sequence is 15 residues long. Germline CDR1 and CDR2: MNHEY and SMNVEV (reference sequence).

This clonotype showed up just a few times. The CDR3 coding sequence is TGTGCCGTCCAGGGGCAGACGAACACTGAAGCTTTCTTT. Its protein product is CAVQGQTNTEAFF. J is TRBJ1-1 and V is TRBV10-3; the D gene is possibly TRBD1 (6 bases). Germline-derived CDR1 and CDR2 are ENHRY and SYGVKD. This CDR3 has 13 residues. The germline V and J ends were trimmed by 11 bases and 1 base, with 14 bases remaining between them.

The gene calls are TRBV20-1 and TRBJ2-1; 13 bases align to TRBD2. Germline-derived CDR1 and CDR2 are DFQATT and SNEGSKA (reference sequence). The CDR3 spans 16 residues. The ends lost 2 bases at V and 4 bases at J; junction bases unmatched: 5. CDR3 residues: CSARKTGLAGYNEQFF. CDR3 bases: TGCAGTGCTAGAAAAACGGGACTAGCGGGGTACAATGAGCAGTTCTTC.

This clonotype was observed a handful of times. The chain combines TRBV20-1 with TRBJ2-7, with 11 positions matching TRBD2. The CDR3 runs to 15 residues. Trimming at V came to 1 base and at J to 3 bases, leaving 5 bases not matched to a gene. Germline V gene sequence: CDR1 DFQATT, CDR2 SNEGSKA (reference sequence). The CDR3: CSARAPSGGIYEQYF. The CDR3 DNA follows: TGCAGTGCTAGAGCTCCTAGCGGGGGGATCTACGAGCAGTACTTC.

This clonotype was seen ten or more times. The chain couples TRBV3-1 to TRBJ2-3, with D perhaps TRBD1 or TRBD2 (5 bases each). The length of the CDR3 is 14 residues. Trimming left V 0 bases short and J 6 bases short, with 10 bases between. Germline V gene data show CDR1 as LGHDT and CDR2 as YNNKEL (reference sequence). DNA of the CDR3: TGTGCCAGCAGCCAAGAGGTGGGACGGGATACGCAGTATTTT. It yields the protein CASSQEVGRDTQYF.

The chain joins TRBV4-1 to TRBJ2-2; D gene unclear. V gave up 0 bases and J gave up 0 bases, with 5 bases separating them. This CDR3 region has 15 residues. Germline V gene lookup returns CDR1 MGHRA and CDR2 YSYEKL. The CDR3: CASSQEPANTGELFF. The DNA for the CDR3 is TGCGCCAGCAGCCAAGAGCCAGCGAACACCGGGGAGCTGTTTTTT.

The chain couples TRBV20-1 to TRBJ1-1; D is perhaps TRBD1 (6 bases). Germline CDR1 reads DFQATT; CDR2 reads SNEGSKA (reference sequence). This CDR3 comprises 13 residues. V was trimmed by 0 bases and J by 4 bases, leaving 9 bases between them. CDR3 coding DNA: TGCAGTGCTAGAGAACAGGGTCGCACTGAAGCTTTCTTT. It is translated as CSAREQGRTEAFF.

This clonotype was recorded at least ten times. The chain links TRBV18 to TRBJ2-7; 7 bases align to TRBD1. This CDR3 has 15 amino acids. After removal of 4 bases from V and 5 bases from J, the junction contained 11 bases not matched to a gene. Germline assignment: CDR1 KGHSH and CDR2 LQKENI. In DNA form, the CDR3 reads TGTGCCAGCTCACGGATTAAAGACAGGGCCCACGAGCAGTACTTC. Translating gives CASSRIKDRAHEQYF.